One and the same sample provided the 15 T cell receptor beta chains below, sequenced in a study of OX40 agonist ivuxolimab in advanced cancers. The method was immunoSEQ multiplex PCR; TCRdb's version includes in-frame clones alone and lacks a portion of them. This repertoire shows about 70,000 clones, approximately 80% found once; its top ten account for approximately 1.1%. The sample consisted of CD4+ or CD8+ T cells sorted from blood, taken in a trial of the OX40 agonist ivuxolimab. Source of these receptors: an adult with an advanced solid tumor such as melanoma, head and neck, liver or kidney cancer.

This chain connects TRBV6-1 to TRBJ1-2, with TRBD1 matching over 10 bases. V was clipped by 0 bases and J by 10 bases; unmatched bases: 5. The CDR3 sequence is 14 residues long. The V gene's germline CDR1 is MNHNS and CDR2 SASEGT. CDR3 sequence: CASSEAWGTGDYTF. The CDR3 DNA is TGTGCCAGCAGTGAAGCTTGGGGGACAGGGGACTACACCTTC.

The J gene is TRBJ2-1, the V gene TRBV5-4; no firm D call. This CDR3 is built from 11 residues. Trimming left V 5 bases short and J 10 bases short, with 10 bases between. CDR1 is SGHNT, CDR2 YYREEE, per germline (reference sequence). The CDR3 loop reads CASSSLWEQFF. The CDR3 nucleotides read TGTGCCAGCAGTTCACTTTGGGAGCAGTTCTTC. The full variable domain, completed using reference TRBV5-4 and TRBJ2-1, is ETGVTQSPTHLIKTRGQQVTLRCSSQSGHNTVSWYQQALGQGPQFIFQYYREEENGRGNFPPRFSGLQFPNYSSELNVNALELDDSALYLCASSSLWEQFFGPGTRLTVL.

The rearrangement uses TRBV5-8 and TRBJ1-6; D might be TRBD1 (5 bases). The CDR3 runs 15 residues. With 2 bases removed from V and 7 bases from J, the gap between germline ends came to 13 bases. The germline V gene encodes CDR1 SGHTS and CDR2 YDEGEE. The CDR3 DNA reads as TGTGCCAGCAGCTTTTTGGGGACGGCAAATTCACCCCTCCACTTT. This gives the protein CASSFLGTANSPLHF. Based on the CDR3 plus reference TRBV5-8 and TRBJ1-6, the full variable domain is EAGVTQSPTHLIKTRGQQATLRCSPISGHTSVYWYQQALGLGLQFLLWYDEGEERNRGNFPPRFSGRQFPNYSSELNVNALELEDSALYLCASSFLGTANSPLHFGNGTRLTVT.

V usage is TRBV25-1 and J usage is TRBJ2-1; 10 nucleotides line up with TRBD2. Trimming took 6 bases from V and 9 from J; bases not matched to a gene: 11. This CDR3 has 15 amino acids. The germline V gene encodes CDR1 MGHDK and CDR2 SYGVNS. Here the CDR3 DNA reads TGTGCCAGCAGCGGGGGAAGCGGGGGGGCTTTTGAGCAGTTCTTC. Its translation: CASSGGSGGAFEQFF.

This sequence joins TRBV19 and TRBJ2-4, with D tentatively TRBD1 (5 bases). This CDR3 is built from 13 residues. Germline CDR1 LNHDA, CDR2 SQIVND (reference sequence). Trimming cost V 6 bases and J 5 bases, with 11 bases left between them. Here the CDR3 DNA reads TGTGCCAGTAGCGACACAGGACAAAACATTCAGTACTTC. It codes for CASSDTGQNIQYF.

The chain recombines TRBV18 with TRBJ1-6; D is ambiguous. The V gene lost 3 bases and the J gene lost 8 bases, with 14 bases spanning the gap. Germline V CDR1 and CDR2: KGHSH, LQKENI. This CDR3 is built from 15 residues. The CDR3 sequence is CASSPSQRTDSPLHF. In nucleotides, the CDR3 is TGTGCCAGCTCACCGTCACAGCGAACAGATTCACCCCTCCACTTT.

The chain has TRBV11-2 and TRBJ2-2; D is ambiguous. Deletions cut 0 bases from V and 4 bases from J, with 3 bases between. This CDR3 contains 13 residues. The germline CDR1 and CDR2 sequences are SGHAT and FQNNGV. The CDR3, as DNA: TGTGCCAGCAGCTTAGAGAGCACCGGGGAGCTGTTTTTT. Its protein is CASSLESTGELFF. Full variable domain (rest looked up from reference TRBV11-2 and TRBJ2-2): EAGVAQSPRYKIIEKRQSVAFWCNPISGHATLYWYQQILGQGPKLLIQFQNNGVVDDSQLPKDRFSAERLKGVDSTLKIQPAKLEDSAVYLCASSLESTGELFFGEGSRLTVL.

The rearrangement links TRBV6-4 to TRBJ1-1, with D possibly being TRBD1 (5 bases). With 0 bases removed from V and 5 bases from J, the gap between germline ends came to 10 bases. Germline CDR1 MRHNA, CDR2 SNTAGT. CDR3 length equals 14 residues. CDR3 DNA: TGTGCCAGCAGTGACTCCAGCCGGGGGACTGAAGCTTTCTTT. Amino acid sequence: CASSDSSRGTEAFF.

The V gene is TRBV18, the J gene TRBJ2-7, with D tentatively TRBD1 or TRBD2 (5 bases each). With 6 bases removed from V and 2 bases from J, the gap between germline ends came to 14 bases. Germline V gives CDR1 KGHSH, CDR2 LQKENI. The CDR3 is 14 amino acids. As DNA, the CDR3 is TGTGCCAGCTCCCGGCCAGGGAGCCCCTACGAGCAGTACTTC. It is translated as CASSRPGSPYEQYF.

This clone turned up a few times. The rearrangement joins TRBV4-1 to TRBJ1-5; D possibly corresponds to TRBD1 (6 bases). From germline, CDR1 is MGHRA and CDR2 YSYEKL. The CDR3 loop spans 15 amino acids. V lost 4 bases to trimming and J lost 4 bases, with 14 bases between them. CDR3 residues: CASSRLQGLNQPQHF. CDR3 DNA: TGCGCCAGCAGCCGATTACAGGGTTTGAATCAGCCCCAGCATTTT.

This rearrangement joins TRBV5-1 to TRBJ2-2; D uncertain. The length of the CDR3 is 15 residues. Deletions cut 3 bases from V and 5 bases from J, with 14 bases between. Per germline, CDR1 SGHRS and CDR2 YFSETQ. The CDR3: CASSSKAANTGELFF. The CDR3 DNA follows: TGCGCCAGCAGCTCTAAGGCCGCTAATACCGGGGAGCTGTTTTTT.

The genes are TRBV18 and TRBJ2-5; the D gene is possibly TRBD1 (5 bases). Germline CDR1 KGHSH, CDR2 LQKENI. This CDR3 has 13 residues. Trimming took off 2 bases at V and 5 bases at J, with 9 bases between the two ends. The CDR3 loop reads CASSPAGSETQYF. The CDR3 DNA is TGTGCCAGCTCACCAGCAGGGTCGGAGACCCAGTACTTC.

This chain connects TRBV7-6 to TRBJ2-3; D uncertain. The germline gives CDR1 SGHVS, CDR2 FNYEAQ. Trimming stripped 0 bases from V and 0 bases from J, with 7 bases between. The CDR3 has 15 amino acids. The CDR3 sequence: CASSLAFGSTDTQYF. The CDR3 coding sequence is TGTGCCAGCAGCTTAGCTTTTGGGAGCACAGATACGCAGTATTTT.

The CDR3 loop is CATSAGSSYNSPLHF. In nucleotides, the CDR3 is TGTGCCACCTCAGCTGGGAGCTCCTATAATTCACCCCTCCACTTT. The chain is built from TRBV7-9 and TRBJ1-6, with D hard to call. From germline, CDR1 is SEHNR and CDR2 FQNEAQ (reference sequence). This CDR3 is 15 amino acids long. V lost 10 bases and J lost 0, with 13 bases in between.

In nucleotides, the CDR3 is TGTGCCAGCAGTTTGGGACAGAGTTATGGCTACACCTTC. It translates to CASSLGQSYGYTF. The chain combines TRBV6-5 with TRBJ1-2, with 7 bases matching TRBD1. The ends lost 4 bases at V and 5 bases at J; junction bases unmatched: 4. Per germline, CDR1 MNHEY and CDR2 SVGAGI. The CDR3 extends over 13 amino acids.